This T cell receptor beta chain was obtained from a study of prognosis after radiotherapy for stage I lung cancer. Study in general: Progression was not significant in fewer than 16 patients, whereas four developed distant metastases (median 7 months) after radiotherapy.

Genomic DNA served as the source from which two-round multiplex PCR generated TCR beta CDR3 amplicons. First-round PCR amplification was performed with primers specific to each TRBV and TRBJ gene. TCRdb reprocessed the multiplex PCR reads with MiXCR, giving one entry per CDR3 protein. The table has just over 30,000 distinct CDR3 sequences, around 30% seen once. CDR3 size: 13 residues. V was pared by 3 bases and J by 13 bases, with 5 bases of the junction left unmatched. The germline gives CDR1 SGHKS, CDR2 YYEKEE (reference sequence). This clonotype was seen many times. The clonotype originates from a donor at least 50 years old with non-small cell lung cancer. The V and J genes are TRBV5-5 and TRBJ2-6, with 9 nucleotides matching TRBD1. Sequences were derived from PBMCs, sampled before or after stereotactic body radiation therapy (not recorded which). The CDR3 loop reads CASSWTGEAVLTF. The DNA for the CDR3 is TGTGCCAGCAGCTGGACAGGGGAAGCAGTCCTGACTTTC.